A single sample is the source of the 23 T cell receptor beta chains below, sequenced in a study of regulatory T cells. Study results and limitations: In CD3G-deficient patients, conventional CD4+ T cells were enriched for hydrophobic CDR3 residues at positions 6 and 7.

No cognate antigen is known for these TCRs. Primers: 52 TRBV forward and 13 TRBJ reverse. Some clones are missing from TCRdb's copy, which holds only in-frame ones; the method was immunoSEQ multiplex PCR. Of roughly 15,000 clones in the sample, around 84% were seen once. Sample: conventional CD4+ T cells sorted from blood. The receptors were gathered from a person aged 25-39 years with CD3G deficiency.

This chain links TRBV7-9 with TRBJ1-1; D uncertain. Germline loops: CDR1 SEHNR, CDR2 FQNEAQ (reference sequence). Trimming pared 5 bases from V and 9 bases from J, leaving 13 bases between. The CDR3 is made up of 12 amino acids. The CDR3 DNA reads TGTGCCAGCAGCCTCAAGGACCGGCAAGCTTTCTTT. Amino acids: CASSLKDRQAFF.

V is TRBV28 and J is TRBJ1-5; D is undetermined. The length of the CDR3 is 15 residues. V was clipped by 6 bases and J by 0 bases, with 12 bases between them. From germline, CDR1 is MDHEN and CDR2 SYDVKM. Here the CDR3 reads CASSQASYSNQPQHF. DNA for the CDR3: TGTGCCAGCAGCCAAGCGAGCTATAGCAATCAGCCCCAGCATTTT.

This clone was found a few times. This chain links TRBV28 with TRBJ1-1; TRBD1 aligns across 7 bases. The germline CDR1 and CDR2 sequences are MDHEN and SYDVKM. Unmatched junction bases numbered 4, after V lost 7 bases and J lost 8 bases. The CDR3 has 11 residues. The CDR3 loop is CASIFRGEAFF. Written as DNA, the CDR3 is TGTGCCAGCATCTTCAGGGGGGAAGCTTTCTTT.

The V gene is TRBV28, the J gene TRBJ1-1; D possibly corresponds to TRBD1 (5 bases). This CDR3 contains 13 residues. Germline CDR1 is MDHEN and CDR2 is SYDVKM. The V end lost 3 bases, the J end lost 7 bases, and 12 bases lay between the germline ends. CDR3 in amino acids: CASSLGGVGEAFF. CDR3 DNA: TGTGCCAGCAGTTTGGGGGGGGTAGGTGAAGCTTTCTTT.

The CDR3: CASSLTGAYGYTF. The CDR3 DNA sequence: TGCGCCAGCAGCTTGACAGGGGCGTATGGCTACACCTTC. This chain connects TRBV5-1 to TRBJ1-2; 7 nucleotides match TRBD1. This CDR3 has 13 residues. Per germline, CDR1 SGHRS and CDR2 YFSETQ. V was pared by 1 base and J by 5 bases, with 2 bases of the junction left unmatched. Complete variable domain (other parts from reference TRBV5-1 and TRBJ1-2): KAGVTQTPRYLIKTRGQQVTLSCSPISGHRSVSWYQQTPGQGLQFLFEYFSETQRNKGNFPGRFSGRQFSNSRSEMNVSTLELGDSALYLCASSLTGAYGYTFGSGTRLTVV.

This clone has a handful of counts. V usage is TRBV28 and J usage is TRBJ1-5; weak D call: TRBD1 (6 bases). In germline, CDR1 is MDHEN, CDR2 SYDVKM. CDR3 length equals 15 residues. Trimming shortened V by 5 bases and J by 2 bases, and 13 bases separated the two germline ends. Here the CDR3 reads CASSAQGKGNQPQHF. As DNA, the CDR3 is TGTGCCAGCAGTGCTCAGGGGAAGGGCAATCAGCCCCAGCATTTT.

The chain carries TRBV6-1 and TRBJ2-1, with TRBD1 matching 8 bases. Germline assignment: CDR1 MNHNS and CDR2 SASEGT. The ends lost 5 bases at V and 8 bases at J; junction bases unmatched: 8. The CDR3 has 14 amino acids. DNA of the CDR3: TGTGCCAGCAGTCCCCAGACAGGGGTCGATGAGCAGTTCTTC. Residues: CASSPQTGVDEQFF.

Written as DNA, the CDR3 is TGTGCCTGGAGTGTAGGAGGGTCGACTTTCTTT. It yields the protein CAWSVGGSTFF. The chain is built from TRBV30 and TRBJ1-1; D remains ambiguous. The germline gives CDR1 GTSNPN, CDR2 SVGIG (reference sequence). V was clipped by 0 bases and J by 12 bases, with 11 bases between them. The length of the CDR3 is 11 residues.

V usage is TRBV12-2 and J usage is TRBJ2-1; TRBD2 is the table's D call, not checked against the DNA. TRBV12-2 is a recognized pseudogene. The CDR3 extends over 19 amino acids. CDR3 loop: CASRLERLAGISSYNEQFF. Here the CDR3 DNA reads TGTGCAAGTCGCTTAGAGCGGCTAGCGGGAATTAGCTCCTACAATGAGCAGTTCTTC.

The J gene is TRBJ2-4, the V gene TRBV7-8, with D uncertain. The CDR3 consists of 13 residues. Trimming left V 5 bases short and J 0 bases short, with 5 bases between. Germline CDR1 SGHVS, CDR2 FQNEAQ. The CDR3 nucleotides read TGTGCCAGCAGCCCTGCAGCCAAAAACATTCAGTACTTC. Protein product: CASSPAAKNIQYF.

The chain recombines TRBV6-1 with TRBJ1-5, with no clear D. This CDR3 has 15 amino acids. Germline V CDR1 and CDR2: MNHNS, SASEGT. Trimming shortened V by 2 bases and J by 0 bases, and 8 bases separated the two germline ends. The CDR3 sequence: CASSEPSNSNQPQHF. CDR3 DNA: TGTGCCAGCAGTGAACCATCCAATAGCAATCAGCCCCAGCATTTT.

This chain joins TRBV18 and TRBJ1-1; D possibly corresponds to TRBD1 (5 bases). The ends were cut back, 1 base at V and 5 bases at J, with 14 bases in the middle. The CDR3 contains 15 residues. Per the germline V gene, CDR1 is KGHSH and CDR2 is LQKENI. CDR3 nucleotide sequence: TGTGCCAGCTCACCACTTATCCAGGGAATTACTGAAGCTTTCTTT. It specifies CASSPLIQGITEAFF.

This chain joins TRBV6-1 and TRBJ1-1; weak D call: TRBD1 (6 bases). This CDR3 is built from 15 residues. The ends were cut back, 2 bases at V and 1 base at J, with 11 bases in the middle. Germline V gives CDR1 MNHNS, CDR2 SASEGT. DNA of the CDR3: TGTGCCAGCAGTGAAACAGGGAGTAGGAACACTGAAGCTTTCTTT. It encodes CASSETGSRNTEAFF.

The chain recombines TRBV19 with TRBJ2-2; TRBD2 matches at 12 bases. This CDR3 comprises 16 residues. Germline CDR1 and CDR2: LNHDA and SQIVND (reference sequence). After removal of 1 base from V and 7 bases from J, the junction contained 4 bases not matched to a gene. The CDR3 sequence is CASSIVRLAGVGELFF. Here the CDR3 DNA reads TGTGCCAGTAGTATAGTTCGACTAGCGGGAGTCGGGGAGCTGTTTTTT. Drawing the rest from reference TRBV19 and TRBJ2-2, the complete variable domain is DGGITQSPKYLFRKEGQNVTLSCEQNLNHDAMYWYRQDPGQGLRLIYYSQIVNDFQKGDIAEGYSVSREKKESFPLTVTSAQKNPTAFYLCASSIVRLAGVGELFFGEGSRLTVL.

J is TRBJ1-1 and V is TRBV6-6, with a weak D call TRBD1 (6 bases). Germline CDR1 reads MNHNY; CDR2 reads SVGAGI (reference sequence). V dropped 0 bases and J dropped 6 bases, with 11 bases sitting between them. The CDR3 length is 14 residues. The CDR3 here is CASSYSWTASEAFF. In DNA, the CDR3 is TGTGCCAGCAGTTACTCCTGGACAGCCTCTGAAGCTTTCTTT.

The chain uses TRBV28 and TRBJ1-1, with 10 bases aligning to TRBD1. This CDR3 has 17 residues. The junction had 12 bases not matched to a gene; V was cut back by 3 bases and J by 5 bases. CDR1 and CDR2 (germline): MDHEN, SYDVKM. The CDR3 sequence is CASSFRKDRGLGTEAFF. Here the CDR3 DNA reads TGTGCCAGCAGTTTCCGCAAAGACAGGGGGCTGGGAACTGAAGCTTTCTTT.

The rearrangement links TRBV7-9 to TRBJ2-7; D is uncertain. The V and J ends lost 5 bases and 3 bases respectively, with 11 bases between them. Germline V lookup: CDR1 SEHNR, CDR2 FQNEAQ (reference sequence). The CDR3 is 13 residues long. Here the CDR3 reads CASSPPGHYEQYF. In DNA, the CDR3 is TGTGCCAGCAGCCCCCCGGGCCACTACGAGCAGTACTTC.

The CDR3 region has the DNA TGTGCCAGCAGCTTTAACTCCGGTGAGCAGTTCTTC. Protein product: CASSFNSGEQFF. This chain connects TRBV7-2 to TRBJ2-1; D uncertain. The CDR3 contains 12 residues. Germline V gene data show CDR1 as SGHTA and CDR2 as FQGNSA. Between the trimmed V and J ends, which lost 3 bases and 9 bases, there was a span of 9 bases.

The V gene is TRBV6-6, the J gene TRBJ2-7; the D is unclear. CDR1 is MNHNY and CDR2 is SVGAGI in the germline V gene (reference sequence). Trimming stripped 6 bases from V and 0 bases from J, with 9 bases between. The length of the CDR3 is 13 residues. CDR3 loop: CASRPSGSYEQYF. The DNA for the CDR3 is TGTGCCAGCAGACCCTCCGGCTCCTACGAGCAGTACTTC.

The V gene is TRBV5-1, the J gene TRBJ2-2; D gene uncertain. The germline CDR1 and CDR2 sequences are SGHRS and YFSETQ. V lost 1 base and J lost 7, with 20 bases in between. The CDR3 loop spans 17 amino acids. The CDR3 is CASSLTTSGPRGGELFF. The CDR3 nucleotides are TGCGCCAGCAGCTTGACAACCTCCGGGCCCCGCGGCGGGGAGCTGTTTTTT. Supplemented by reference TRBV5-1 and TRBJ2-2, the full variable domain reads KAGVTQTPRYLIKTRGQQVTLSCSPISGHRSVSWYQQTPGQGLQFLFEYFSETQRNKGNFPGRFSGRQFSNSRSEMNVSTLELGDSALYLCASSLTTSGPRGGELFFGEGSRLTVL.

The chain links TRBV18 to TRBJ2-3; 10 nucleotides agree with TRBD1. CDR1 is KGHSH and CDR2 is LQKENI in the germline V gene. This CDR3 has 15 amino acids. With V trimmed by 4 bases and J by 0 bases, 1 base remained unmatched. The DNA for the CDR3 is TGTGCCAGCTCACGGGACAGGGGAAGCACAGATACGCAGTATTTT. It specifies CASSRDRGSTDTQYF.

The chain is built from TRBV19 and TRBJ1-1, with 7 bases aligning to TRBD1. The V segment lost 5 bases and the J segment 1 base; nucleotides outside the gene matches: 7. CDR3 length: 15 residues. Germline-derived CDR1 and CDR2 are LNHDA and SQIVND (reference sequence). CDR3 protein: CASSVPGTENTEAFF. In DNA, the CDR3 is TGTGCCAGTAGTGTCCCCGGGACAGAGAACACTGAAGCTTTCTTT. Full variable domain (outside the CDR3, taken from reference TRBV19 and TRBJ1-1): DGGITQSPKYLFRKEGQNVTLSCEQNLNHDAMYWYRQDPGQGLRLIYYSQIVNDFQKGDIAEGYSVSREKKESFPLTVTSAQKNPTAFYLCASSVPGTENTEAFFGQGTRLTVV.

The chain joins TRBV6-1 to TRBJ2-6; 8 bases line up with TRBD1. Germline V gene data show CDR1 as MNHNS and CDR2 as SASEGT. The CDR3 runs 15 residues. V was pared by 8 bases and J by 2 bases, with 5 bases of the junction left unmatched. DNA of the CDR3: TGTGCCAGCCAAACAGGGGGTGCTGGGGCCAACGTCCTGACTTTC. Translation gives CASQTGGAGANVLTF.